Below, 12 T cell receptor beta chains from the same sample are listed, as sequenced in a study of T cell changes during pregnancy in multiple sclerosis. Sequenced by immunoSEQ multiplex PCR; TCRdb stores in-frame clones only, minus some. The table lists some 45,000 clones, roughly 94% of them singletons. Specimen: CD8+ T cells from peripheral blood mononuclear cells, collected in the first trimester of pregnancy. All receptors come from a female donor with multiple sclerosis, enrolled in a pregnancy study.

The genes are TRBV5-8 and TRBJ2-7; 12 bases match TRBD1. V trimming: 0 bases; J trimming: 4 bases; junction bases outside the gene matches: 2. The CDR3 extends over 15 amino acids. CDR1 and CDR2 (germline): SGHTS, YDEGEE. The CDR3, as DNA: TGTGCCAGCAGCTTGGAGGGACAGGGGGCTTACGAGCAGTACTTC. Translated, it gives CASSLEGQGAYEQYF.

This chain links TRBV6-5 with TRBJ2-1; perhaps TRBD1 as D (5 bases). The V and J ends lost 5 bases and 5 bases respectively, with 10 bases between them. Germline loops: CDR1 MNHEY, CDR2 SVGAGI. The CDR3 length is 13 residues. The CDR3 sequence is CASSPQANNEQFF. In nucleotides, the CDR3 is TGTGCCAGCAGTCCACAGGCTAACAATGAGCAGTTCTTC.

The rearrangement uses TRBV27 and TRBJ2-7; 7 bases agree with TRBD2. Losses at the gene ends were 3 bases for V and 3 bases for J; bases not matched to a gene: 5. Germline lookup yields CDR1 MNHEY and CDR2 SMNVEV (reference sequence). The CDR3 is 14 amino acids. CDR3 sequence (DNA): TGTGCCAGCAGTTTCGGCGCTAGCGGCTACGAGCAGTACTTC. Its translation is CASSFGASGYEQYF.

The CDR3 DNA is TGTGCCAGCAGTTCAGGACTAGCGGGGTACAATGAGCAGTTCTTC. It encodes CASSSGLAGYNEQFF. The V gene is TRBV6-5, the J gene TRBJ2-1; TRBD2 matches 12 bases. This CDR3 has 15 amino acids. V shed 4 bases, J shed 4 bases, and the junction held 2 bases outside the gene matches. Germline V lookup: CDR1 MNHEY, CDR2 SVGAGI.

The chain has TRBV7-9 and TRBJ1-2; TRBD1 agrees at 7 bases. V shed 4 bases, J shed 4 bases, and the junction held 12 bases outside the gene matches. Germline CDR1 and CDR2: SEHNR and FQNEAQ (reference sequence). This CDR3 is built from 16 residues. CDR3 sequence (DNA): TGTGCCAGCAGCTCACTTACAGGGGCCGCGCTCTATGGCTACACCTTC. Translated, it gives CASSSLTGAALYGYTF.

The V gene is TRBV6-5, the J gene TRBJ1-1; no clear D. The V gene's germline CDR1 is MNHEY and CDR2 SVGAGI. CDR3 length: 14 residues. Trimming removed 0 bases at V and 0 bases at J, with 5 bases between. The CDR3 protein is CASSYSLVNTEAFF. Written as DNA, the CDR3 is TGTGCCAGCAGTTACTCGTTAGTGAACACTGAAGCTTTCTTT.

The CDR3 DNA is TGTGCCAGCAGACCGCCTAGCGGGAGGGCAGATACGCAGTATTTT. This sequence encodes CASRPPSGRADTQYF. The chain recombines TRBV27 with TRBJ2-3; the match to TRBD2 covers 12 bases. Germline V gene lookup returns CDR1 MNHEY and CDR2 SMNVEV (reference sequence). Trimming at V came to 6 bases and at J to 4 bases, leaving 5 bases not matched to a gene. This CDR3 is built from 15 residues.

In DNA form, the CDR3 reads TGCGCCAGCAGCCAAGATTCGGGGTTGAACACTGAAGCTTTCTTT. Translation gives CASSQDSGLNTEAFF. The chain uses TRBV4-3 and TRBJ1-1; the D is unclear. This CDR3 contains 15 residues. Germline CDR1 LGHNA, CDR2 YSLEER. With 0 bases removed from V and 0 bases from J, the gap between germline ends came to 8 bases.

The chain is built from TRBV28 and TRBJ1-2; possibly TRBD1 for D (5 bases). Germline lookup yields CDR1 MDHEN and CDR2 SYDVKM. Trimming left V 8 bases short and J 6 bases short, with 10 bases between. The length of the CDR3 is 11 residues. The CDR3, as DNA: TGTGCCAGCGCGGACAACAATGGCTACACCTTC. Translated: CASADNNGYTF.

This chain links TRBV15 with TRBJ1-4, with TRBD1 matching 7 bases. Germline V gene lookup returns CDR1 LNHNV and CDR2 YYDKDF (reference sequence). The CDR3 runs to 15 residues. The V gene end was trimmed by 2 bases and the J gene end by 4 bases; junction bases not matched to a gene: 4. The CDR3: CATSRMGQLNEKLFF. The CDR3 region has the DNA TGTGCCACCAGCAGAATGGGACAGCTTAATGAAAAACTGTTTTTT.

Here the CDR3 DNA reads TGCGCCAGCACCCCTACGACCTACCCGACAGGGGGCTACACCTTC. The encoded protein is CASTPTTYPTGGYTF. V usage is TRBV4-1 and J usage is TRBJ1-2; 7 nucleotides line up with TRBD1. Germline CDR1 is MGHRA and CDR2 is YSYEKL. V was pared by 7 bases and J by 8 bases, with 16 bases of the junction left unmatched. The CDR3 covers 15 residues.

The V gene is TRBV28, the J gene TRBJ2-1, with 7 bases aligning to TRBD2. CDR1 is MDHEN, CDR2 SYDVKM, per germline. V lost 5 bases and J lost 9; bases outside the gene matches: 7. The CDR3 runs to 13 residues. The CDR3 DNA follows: TGTGCCAGCAGTACATTGGGGGGGATTGAGCAGTTCTTC. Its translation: CASSTLGGIEQFF.